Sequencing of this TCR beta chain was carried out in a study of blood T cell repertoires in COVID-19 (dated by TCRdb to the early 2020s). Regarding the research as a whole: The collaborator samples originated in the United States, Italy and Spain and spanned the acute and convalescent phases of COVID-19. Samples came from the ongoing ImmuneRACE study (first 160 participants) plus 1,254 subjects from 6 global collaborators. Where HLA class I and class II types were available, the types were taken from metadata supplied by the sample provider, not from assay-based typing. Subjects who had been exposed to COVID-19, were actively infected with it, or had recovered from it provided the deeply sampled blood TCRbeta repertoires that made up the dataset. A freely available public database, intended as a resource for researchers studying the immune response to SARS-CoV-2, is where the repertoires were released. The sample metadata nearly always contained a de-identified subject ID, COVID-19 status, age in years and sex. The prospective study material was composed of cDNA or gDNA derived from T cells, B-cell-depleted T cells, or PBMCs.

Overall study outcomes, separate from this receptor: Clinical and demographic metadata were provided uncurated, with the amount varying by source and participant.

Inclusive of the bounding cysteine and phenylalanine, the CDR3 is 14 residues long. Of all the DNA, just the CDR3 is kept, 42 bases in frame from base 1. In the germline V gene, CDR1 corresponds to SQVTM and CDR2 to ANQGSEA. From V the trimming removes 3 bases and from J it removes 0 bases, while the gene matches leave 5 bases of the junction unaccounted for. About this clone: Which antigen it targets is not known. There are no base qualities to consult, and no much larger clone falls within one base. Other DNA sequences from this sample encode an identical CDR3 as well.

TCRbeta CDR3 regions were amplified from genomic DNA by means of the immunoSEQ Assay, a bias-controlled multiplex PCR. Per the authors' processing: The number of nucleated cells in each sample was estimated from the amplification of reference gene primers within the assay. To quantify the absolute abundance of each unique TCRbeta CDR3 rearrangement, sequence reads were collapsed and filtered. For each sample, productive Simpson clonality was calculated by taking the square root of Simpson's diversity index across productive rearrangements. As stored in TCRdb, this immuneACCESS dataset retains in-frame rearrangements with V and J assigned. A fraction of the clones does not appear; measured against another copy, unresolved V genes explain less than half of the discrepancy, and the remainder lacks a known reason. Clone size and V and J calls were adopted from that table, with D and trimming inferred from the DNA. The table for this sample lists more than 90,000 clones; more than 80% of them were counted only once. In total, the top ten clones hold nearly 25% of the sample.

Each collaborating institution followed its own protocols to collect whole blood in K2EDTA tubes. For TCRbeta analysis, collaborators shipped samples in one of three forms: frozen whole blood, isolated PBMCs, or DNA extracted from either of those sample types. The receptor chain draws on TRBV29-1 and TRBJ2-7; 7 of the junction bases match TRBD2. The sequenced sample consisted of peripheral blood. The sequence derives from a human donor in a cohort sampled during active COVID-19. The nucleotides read TGCAGCGTTGATGGGACGGGAGGCTCCTACGAGCAGTACTTC. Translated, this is CSVDGTGGSYEQYF.